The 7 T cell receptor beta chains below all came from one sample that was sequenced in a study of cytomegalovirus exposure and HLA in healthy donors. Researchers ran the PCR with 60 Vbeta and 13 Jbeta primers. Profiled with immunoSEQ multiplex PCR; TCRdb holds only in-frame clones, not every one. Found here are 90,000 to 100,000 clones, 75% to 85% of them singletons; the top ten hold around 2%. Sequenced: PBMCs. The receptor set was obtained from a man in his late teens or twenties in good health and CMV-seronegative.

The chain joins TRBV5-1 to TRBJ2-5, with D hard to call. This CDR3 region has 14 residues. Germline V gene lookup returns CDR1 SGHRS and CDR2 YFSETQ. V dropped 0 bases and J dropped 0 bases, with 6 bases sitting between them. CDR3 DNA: TGCGCCAGCAGCTTGGCTGTCTACCAAGAGACCCAGTACTTC. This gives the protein CASSLAVYQETQYF.

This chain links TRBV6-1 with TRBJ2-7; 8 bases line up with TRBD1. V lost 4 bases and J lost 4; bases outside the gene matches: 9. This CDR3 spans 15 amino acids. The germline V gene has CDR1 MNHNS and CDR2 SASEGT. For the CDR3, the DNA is TGTGCCAGCAGTGCAGGACCGGGACAGGCTTACGAGCAGTACTTC. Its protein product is CASSAGPGQAYEQYF.

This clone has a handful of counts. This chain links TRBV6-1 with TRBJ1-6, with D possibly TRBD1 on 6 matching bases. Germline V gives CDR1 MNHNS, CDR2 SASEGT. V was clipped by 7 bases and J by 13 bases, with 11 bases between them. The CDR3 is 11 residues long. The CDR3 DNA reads TGTGCCAGCACCCCTAGGGGGCCCCTCCACTTT. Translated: CASTPRGPLHF.

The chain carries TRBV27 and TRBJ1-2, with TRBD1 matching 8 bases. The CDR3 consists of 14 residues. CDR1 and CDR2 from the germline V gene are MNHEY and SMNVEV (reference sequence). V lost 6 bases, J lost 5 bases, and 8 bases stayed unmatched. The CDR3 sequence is CASRSTGAGYGYTF. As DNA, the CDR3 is TGTGCCAGCAGGTCGACAGGGGCCGGGTATGGCTACACCTTC.

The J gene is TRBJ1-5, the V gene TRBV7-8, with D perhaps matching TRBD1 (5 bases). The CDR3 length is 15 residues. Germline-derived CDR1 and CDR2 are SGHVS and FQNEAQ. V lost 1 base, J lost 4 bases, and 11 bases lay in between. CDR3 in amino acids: CASSLGAGINQPQHF. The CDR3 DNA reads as TGTGCCAGCAGCTTAGGTGCAGGGATTAATCAGCCCCAGCATTTT.

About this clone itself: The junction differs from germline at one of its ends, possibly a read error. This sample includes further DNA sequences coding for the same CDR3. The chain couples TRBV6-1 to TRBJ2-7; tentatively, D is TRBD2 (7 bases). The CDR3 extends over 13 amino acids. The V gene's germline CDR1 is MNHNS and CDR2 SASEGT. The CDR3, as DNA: TGTGCCAGCAGCGGGGGGCGGATCTACGAGCAGTACTTT. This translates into CASSGGRIYEQYF.

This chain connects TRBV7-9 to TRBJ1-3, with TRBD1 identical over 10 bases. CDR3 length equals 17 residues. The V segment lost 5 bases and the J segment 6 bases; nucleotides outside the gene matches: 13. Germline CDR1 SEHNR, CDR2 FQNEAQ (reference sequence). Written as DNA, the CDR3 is TGTGCCAGCAGCCGTACACCGACAGGGGGCAAAGTAAACACCATATATTTT. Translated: CASSRTPTGGKVNTIYF. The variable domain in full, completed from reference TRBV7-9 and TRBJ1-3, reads DTGVSQNPRHKITKRGQNVTFRCDPISEHNRLYWYRQTLGQGPEFLTYFQNEAQLEKSRLLSDRFSAERPKGSFSTLEIQRTEQGDSAMYLCASSRTPTGGKVNTIYFGEGSWLTVV.